These T cell receptor beta chains were read from a single sample in a study of T-cell memory formation after mild COVID-19. TCRdb re-called the 5' RACE reads with MiXCR, one entry per CDR3 protein. The sample has about 170,000 distinct CDR3 sequences; over 10% are singletons. The specimen was PBMCs or a T cell subset sorted from them (not recorded which). These TCRs come from a man younger than 30 who had mild COVID-19 (a few samples of this study predate the infection). Cell type and time point are not known. CDR3s include the opening cysteine and the closing phenylalanine or tryptophan. The order of the fields is J gene, V gene, CDR3 protein.

>TRBJ1-5|TRBV5-6
CASSLRAGWGNQPQHF
>TRBJ2-3|TRBV5-1
CASSRTTDTQYF
>TRBJ1-1|TRBV7-3
CASSEGARTEAFF
>TRBJ2-6|TRBV7-9
CASSPLGQPPGANVLTF
>TRBJ2-2|TRBV28
CASSLGLANTGELFF
>TRBJ2-5|TRBV6-5
CASSRSPQETQYF
>TRBJ2-3|TRBV5-1
CASSLGTVFTDTQYF
>TRBJ1-1|TRBV7-9
CASSLASGEAFF
>TRBJ2-1|TRBV24-1
CATSALAGGSEQFF
>TRBJ2-3|TRBV5-1
CASSLGVGATWEDTQYF
>TRBJ1-3|TRBV11-2
CASSLRQGANTIYF
>TRBJ2-7|TRBV20-1
CSARTSGGSVGQYF
>TRBJ1-6|TRBV11-2
CASSLAKGPPNSPLHF
>TRBJ1-1|TRBV5-1
CASSLEAGSEAFF
>TRBJ1-1|TRBV3-1
CASSARDRGRAGGFGTEAFF
>TRBJ1-1|TRBV19
CASSSDRGPGDTEAFF
>TRBJ1-5|TRBV27
CASSFSGEVQPQHF